The 7 T cell receptor beta chains listed next were all sequenced from one sample in a study of T cells in Graves' hyperthyroidism and ophthalmopathy. Amplification targeted TCR beta CDR3 regions from RNA transcripts. First-round RT-PCR of the TCR CDR3 relied on the HTBI primer set. TCRdb passed the multiplex PCR reads through MiXCR, listing each CDR3 protein once. The repertoire consists of about 700,000 distinct CDR3 sequences, with around 13% occurring once and the leading ten covering around 9.6%. Sequenced material: blood. The receptors here all came from a woman in her late teens or twenties with Graves' hyperthyroidism.

This clonotype occurred many times. The chain is built from TRBV28 and TRBJ1-2; TRBD1 is a possible D gene (6 bases). Per germline, CDR1 MDHEN and CDR2 SYDVKM. The CDR3 is 14 amino acids. The V gene lost 5 bases and the J gene lost 3 bases, with 13 bases spanning the gap. CDR3 nucleotide sequence: TGTGCCAGCAGTCCCAGGGGAACCTACTATGGCTACACCTTC. Residues: CASSPRGTYYGYTF.

This clonotype was counted ten times or more. V usage is TRBV11-2 and J usage is TRBJ2-1; D tentatively fits TRBD1 or TRBD2 (6 bases each). The germline V and J ends were trimmed by 7 bases and 10 bases, with 23 bases remaining between them. The CDR3 spans 15 residues. Germline lookup yields CDR1 SGHAT and CDR2 FQNNGV. The CDR3 region has the DNA TGTGCCAGCATCTTGGACGTTAGGGGGGCGCGGGAGCAGTTCTTC. It yields the protein CASILDVRGAREQFF.

This clonotype turned up a few times. One base away lies a much larger clone, so this may be a sequencing read error. The chain employs TRBV30 and TRBJ2-3, with D perhaps TRBD1 or TRBD2 (5 bases each). CDR3 length: 16 residues. V was trimmed by 1 base and J by 0 bases, leaving 14 bases between them. Germline loops: CDR1 GTSNPN, CDR2 SVGIG (reference sequence). The CDR3 DNA follows: TGTGCCTGGAGTGCACTTGGGGGAGTTAGCACAGATACGCAGTATTTT. The encoded protein is CAWSALGGVSTDTQYF.

This clonotype was seen a few times. V is TRBV27 and J is TRBJ1-6; 9 bases map to TRBD1. Germline V gene sequence: CDR1 MNHEY, CDR2 SMNVEV (reference sequence). The V and J ends lost 3 bases and 8 bases, in that order; junction bases with no gene match: 14. The CDR3 contains 18 residues. The CDR3 loop is CASSFQIQGALMDSPLHF. As DNA, the CDR3 is TGTGCCAGCAGTTTCCAAATACAGGGGGCCCTAATGGATTCACCCCTCCACTTT.

The chain has TRBV6-1 and TRBJ2-1; 8 bases agree with TRBD2. Germline-derived CDR1 and CDR2 are MNHNS and SASEGT. The CDR3 extends over 14 amino acids. V shed 8 bases and J 4 bases; nucleotides not matched to a gene: 7. The CDR3 loop reads CASRGGRWYNEQFF. CDR3 bases: TGTGCCAGCCGTGGCGGGAGGTGGTACAATGAGCAGTTCTTC.

J is TRBJ1-5 and V is TRBV6-6; no firm D call. With 1 base removed from V and 5 bases from J, the gap between germline ends came to 6 bases. Germline V gene data show CDR1 as MNHNY and CDR2 as SVGAGI (reference sequence). This CDR3 is built from 13 residues. The CDR3 DNA reads as TGTGCCAGCAGTTACTTTGGGGATCAGCCCCAGCATTTT. Protein product: CASSYFGDQPQHF.

This clonotype came up a few times. The chain has TRBV24-1 and TRBJ2-7; the D is unclear. Between the trimmed V and J ends, which lost 9 bases and 3 bases, there was a span of 8 bases. Germline V CDR1 and CDR2: KGHDR, SFDVKD. This CDR3 spans 11 amino acids. Here the CDR3 reads CATDTYYEQYF. CDR3 sequence (DNA): TGTGCCACCGACACCTACTACGAGCAGTACTTC.